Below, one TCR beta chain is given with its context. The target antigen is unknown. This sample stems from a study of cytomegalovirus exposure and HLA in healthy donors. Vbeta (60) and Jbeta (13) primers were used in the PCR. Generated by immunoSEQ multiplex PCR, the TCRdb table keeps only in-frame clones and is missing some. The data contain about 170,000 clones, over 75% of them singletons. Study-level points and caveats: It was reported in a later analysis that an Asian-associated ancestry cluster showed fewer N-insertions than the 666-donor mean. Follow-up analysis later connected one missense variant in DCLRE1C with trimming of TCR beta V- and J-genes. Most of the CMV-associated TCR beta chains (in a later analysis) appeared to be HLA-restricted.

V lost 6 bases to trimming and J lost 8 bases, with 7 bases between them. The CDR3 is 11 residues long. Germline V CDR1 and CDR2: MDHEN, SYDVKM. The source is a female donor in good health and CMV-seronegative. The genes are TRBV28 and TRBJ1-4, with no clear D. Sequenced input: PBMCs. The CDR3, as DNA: TGTGCCAGCAGCTTCACAGAAAAACTGTTTTTT. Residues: CASSFTEKLFF.